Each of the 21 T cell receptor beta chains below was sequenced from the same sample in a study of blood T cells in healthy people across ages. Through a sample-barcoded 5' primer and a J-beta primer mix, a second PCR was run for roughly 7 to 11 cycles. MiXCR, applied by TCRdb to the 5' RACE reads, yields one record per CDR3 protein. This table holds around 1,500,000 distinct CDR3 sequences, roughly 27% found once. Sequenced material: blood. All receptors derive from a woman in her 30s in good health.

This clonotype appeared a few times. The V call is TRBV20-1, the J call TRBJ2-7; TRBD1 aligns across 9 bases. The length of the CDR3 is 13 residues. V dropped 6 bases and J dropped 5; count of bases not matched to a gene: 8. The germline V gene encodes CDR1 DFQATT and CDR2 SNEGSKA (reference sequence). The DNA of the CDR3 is TGCAGTGCCAAGAGGACAGGGGCACACGAGCAGTACTTC. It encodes CSAKRTGAHEQYF.

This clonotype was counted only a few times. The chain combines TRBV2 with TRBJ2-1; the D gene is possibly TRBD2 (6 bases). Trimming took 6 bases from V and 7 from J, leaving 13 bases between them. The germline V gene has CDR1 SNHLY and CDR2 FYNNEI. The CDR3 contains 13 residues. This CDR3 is CASRYRETNEQFF. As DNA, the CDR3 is TGTGCCAGCAGGTACCGGGAGACGAATGAGCAGTTCTTC. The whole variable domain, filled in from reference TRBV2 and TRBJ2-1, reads EPEVTQTPSHQVTQMGQEVILRCVPISNHLYFYWYRQILGQKVEFLVSFYNNEISEKSEIFDDQFSVERPDGSNFTLKIRSTKLEDSAMYFCASRYRETNEQFFGPGTRLTVL.

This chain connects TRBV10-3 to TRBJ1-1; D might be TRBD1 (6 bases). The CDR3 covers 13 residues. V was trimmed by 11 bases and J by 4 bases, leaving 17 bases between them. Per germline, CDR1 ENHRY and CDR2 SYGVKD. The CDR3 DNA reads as TGTGCCGCCAACAGGGAAGGAGGCACTGAAGCTTTCTTT. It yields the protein CAANREGGTEAFF.

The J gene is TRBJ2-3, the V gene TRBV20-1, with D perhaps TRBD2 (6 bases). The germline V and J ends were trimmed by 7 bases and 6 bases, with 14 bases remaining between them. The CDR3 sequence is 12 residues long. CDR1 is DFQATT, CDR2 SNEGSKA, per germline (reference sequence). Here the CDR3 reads CSGDWGTDTQYF. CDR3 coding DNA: TGCAGTGGGGACTGGGGAACCGATACGCAGTATTTT.

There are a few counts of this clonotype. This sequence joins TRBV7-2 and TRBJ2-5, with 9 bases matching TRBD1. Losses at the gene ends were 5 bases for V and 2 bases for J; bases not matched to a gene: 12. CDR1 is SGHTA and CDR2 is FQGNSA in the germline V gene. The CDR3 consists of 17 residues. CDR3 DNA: TGTGCCAGCAGCCTACCGTGGGGACAGGGAGGGCAAGAGACCCAGTACTTC. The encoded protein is CASSLPWGQGGQETQYF.

CDR3 sequence reads: CASSKRGLNKPNEQFF. In nucleotides, the CDR3 is TGTGCCAGCAGCAAAAGGGGGCTGAATAAACCCAATGAGCAGTTCTTC. The J gene is TRBJ2-1, the V gene TRBV7-2, with 7 bases fitting TRBD1. After removal of 5 bases from V and 6 bases from J, the junction contained 13 bases not matched to a gene. Per germline, CDR1 SGHTA and CDR2 FQGNSA. The CDR3 is 16 residues long. Complete variable domain (other parts from reference TRBV7-2 and TRBJ2-1): GAGVSQSPSNKVTEKGKDVELRCDPISGHTALYWYRQSLGQGLEFLIYFQGNSAPDKSGLPSDRFSAERTGGSVSTLTIQRTQQEDSAVYLCASSKRGLNKPNEQFFGPGTRLTVL.

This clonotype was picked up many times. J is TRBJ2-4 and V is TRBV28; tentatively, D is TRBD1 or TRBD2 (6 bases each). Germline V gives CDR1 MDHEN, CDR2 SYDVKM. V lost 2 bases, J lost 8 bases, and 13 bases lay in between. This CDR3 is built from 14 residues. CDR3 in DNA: TGTGCCAGCAGTTTAACCGGGGGCGGATACATTCAGTACTTC. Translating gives CASSLTGGGYIQYF.

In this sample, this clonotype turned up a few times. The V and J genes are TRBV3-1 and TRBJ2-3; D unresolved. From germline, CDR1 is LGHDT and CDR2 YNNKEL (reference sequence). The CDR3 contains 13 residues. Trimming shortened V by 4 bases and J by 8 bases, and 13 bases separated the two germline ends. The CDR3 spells CASSPLDLGTQYF. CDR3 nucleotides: TGTGCCAGCAGCCCCCTTGACCTCGGTACGCAGTATTTT.

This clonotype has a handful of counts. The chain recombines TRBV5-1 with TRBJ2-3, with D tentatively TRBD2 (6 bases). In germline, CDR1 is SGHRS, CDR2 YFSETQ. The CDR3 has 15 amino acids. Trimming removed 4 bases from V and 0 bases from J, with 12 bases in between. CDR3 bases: TGCGCCAGCAGCAGATCCACTAGCAGCACAGATACGCAGTATTTT. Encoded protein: CASSRSTSSTDTQYF.

The CDR3 loop reads CASSHAGTAPREQYF. CDR3 nucleotide sequence: TGTGCCAGCAGCCATGCCGGGACAGCCCCCCGCGAGCAGTACTTC. V gene TRBV7-2 combines with J gene TRBJ2-5; 7 nucleotides match TRBD1. TRBJ2-7 matches the DNA end more closely, so the J call is doubtful. CDR1 is SGHTA and CDR2 is FQGNSA in the germline V gene. The CDR3 runs 15 residues.

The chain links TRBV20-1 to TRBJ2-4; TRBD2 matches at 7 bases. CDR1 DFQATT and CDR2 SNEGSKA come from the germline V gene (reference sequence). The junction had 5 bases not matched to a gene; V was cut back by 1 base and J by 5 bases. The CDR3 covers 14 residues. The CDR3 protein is CSARVGGGENIQYF. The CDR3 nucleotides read TGCAGTGCTAGAGTCGGGGGAGGGGAAAACATTCAGTACTTC.

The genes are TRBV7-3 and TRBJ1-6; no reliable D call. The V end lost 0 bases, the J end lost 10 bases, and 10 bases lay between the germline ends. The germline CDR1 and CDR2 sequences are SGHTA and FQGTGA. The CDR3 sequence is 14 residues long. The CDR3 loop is CASSLTDSKSPLHF. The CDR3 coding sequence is TGTGCCAGCAGCTTAACCGATTCAAAATCACCCCTCCACTTT.

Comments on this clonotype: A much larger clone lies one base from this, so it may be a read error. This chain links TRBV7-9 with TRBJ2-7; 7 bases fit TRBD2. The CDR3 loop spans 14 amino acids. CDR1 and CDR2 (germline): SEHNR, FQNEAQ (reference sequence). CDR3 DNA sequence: TGTGCCCGCAGCTTAAGTGCGGGGGACTACGAGCAGTACTTC. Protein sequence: CARSLSAGDYEQYF.

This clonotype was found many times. DNA for the CDR3: TGCGCCAGCAGCCGAGGACTAGCGGGGGGCGAGCAGTACTTC. Protein sequence: CASSRGLAGGEQYF. J is TRBJ2-7 and V is TRBV5-1, with TRBD2 matching over 14 bases. The CDR3 has 14 residues. Germline V gene sequence: CDR1 SGHRS, CDR2 YFSETQ. The ends lost 4 bases at V and 6 bases at J; junction bases unmatched: 3.

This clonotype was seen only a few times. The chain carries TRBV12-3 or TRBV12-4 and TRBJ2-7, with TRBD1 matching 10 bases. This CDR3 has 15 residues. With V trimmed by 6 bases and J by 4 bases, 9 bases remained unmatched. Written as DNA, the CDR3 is TGTGCCAGCAGCCCGAGCACGGGACAGGGGTACGAGCAGTACTTC. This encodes CASSPSTGQGYEQYF.

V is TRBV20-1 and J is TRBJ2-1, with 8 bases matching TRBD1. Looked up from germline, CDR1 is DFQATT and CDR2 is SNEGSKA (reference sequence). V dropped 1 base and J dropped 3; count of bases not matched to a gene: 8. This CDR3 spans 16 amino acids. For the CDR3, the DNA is TGCAGTGCTAGAGGGGGAGGACAGGGTAGCTACAATGAGCAGTTCTTC. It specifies CSARGGGQGSYNEQFF.

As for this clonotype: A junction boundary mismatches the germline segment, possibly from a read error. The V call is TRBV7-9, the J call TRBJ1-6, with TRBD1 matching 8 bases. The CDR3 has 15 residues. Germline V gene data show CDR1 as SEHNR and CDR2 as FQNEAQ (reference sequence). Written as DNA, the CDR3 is TGTGCCGGCAGCTTCTCAGGGGGCGCGGACTCACCCCTCCACTTT. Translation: CAGSFSGGADSPLHF. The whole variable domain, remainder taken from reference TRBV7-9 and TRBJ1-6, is DTGVSQNPRHKITKRGQNVTFRCDPISEHNRLYWYRQTLGQGPEFLTYFQNEAQLEKSRLLSDRFSAERPKGSFSTLEIQRTEQGDSAMYLCAGSFSGGADSPLHFGNGTRLTVT.

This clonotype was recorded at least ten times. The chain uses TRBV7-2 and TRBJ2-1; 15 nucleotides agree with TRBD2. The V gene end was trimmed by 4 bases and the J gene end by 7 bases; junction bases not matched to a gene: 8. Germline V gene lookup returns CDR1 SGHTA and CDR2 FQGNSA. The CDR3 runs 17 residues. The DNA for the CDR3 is TGTGCCAGCAGCTCAAGGGGACTAGCGGGAGGAGGGAATGAGCAGTTCTTC. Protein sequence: CASSSRGLAGGGNEQFF.

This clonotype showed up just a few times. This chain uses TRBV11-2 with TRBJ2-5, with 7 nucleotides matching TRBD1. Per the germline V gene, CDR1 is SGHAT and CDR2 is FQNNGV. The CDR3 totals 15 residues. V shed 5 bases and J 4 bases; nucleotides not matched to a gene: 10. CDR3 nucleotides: TGTGCCAGCAGCCCAAAGGCAGGGGGAAGAGAGACCCAGTACTTC. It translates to CASSPKAGGRETQYF.

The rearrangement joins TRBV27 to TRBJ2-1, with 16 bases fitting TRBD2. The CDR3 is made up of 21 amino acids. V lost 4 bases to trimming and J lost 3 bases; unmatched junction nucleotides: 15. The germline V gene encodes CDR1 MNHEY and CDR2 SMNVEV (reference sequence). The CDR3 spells CASSSPRGLAGGPLVYNEQFF. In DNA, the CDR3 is TGTGCCAGCAGTTCGCCCCGGGGACTAGCGGGAGGGCCGCTCGTCTACAATGAGCAGTTCTTC.

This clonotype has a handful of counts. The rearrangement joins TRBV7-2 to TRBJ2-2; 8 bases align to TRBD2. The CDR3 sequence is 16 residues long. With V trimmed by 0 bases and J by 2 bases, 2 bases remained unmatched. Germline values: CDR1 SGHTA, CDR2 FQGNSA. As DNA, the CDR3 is TGTGCCAGCAGCTTAGCGAGCGGGAGAAACACCGGGGAGCTGTTTTTT. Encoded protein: CASSLASGRNTGELFF.